This passage covers 7 T cell receptor beta chains from one sample sequenced in a study of blood T cell repertoires in COVID-19. Some clones are missing from TCRdb's copy, which holds only in-frame ones; the method was immunoSEQ multiplex PCR. The profile covers some 170,000 clones, with 70% to 80% appearing a single time and roughly 7.5% taken by the ten largest. What was sequenced was peripheral blood. The receptors here all came from a man in his sixties with acute or convalescent COVID-19.

This chain joins TRBV7-9 and TRBJ1-4; 9 nucleotides align to TRBD1. The germline V gene encodes CDR1 SEHNR and CDR2 FQNEAQ (reference sequence). The CDR3 is made up of 15 amino acids. J was trimmed by 5 bases and V by 4 bases; bases with no gene match: 5. In DNA, the CDR3 is TGTGCCAGCAGCTCCACAGGGGGCAAGAATGAAAAACTGTTTTTT. Protein: CASSSTGGKNEKLFF.

The chain has TRBV10-3 and TRBJ2-1, with 9 bases identical to TRBD1. Trimming cost V 8 bases and J 7 bases; bases outside gene matches: 3. Germline CDR1 is ENHRY and CDR2 is SYGVKD. The CDR3 has 12 amino acids. CDR3: CAIDRGGNEQFF. CDR3 DNA sequence: TGTGCCATCGACAGGGGGGGAAATGAGCAGTTCTTC.

The V call is TRBV18, the J call TRBJ2-3; 11 nucleotides agree with TRBD1. The germline CDR1 and CDR2 sequences are KGHSH and LQKENI. The CDR3 is made up of 16 amino acids. After removal of 3 bases from V and 3 bases from J, the junction contained 5 bases not matched to a gene. The CDR3 here is CASSPGWDRGTDTQYF. The CDR3 DNA reads as TGTGCCAGCTCACCGGGATGGGACAGGGGGACAGATACGCAGTATTTT.

The chain combines TRBV27 with TRBJ2-1; 7 bases are a match to TRBD1. The CDR3 sequence is 15 residues long. With 6 bases clipped from V and 8 bases from J, the junction kept 13 bases outside the gene matches. CDR1 and CDR2 (germline): MNHEY, SMNVEV (reference sequence). This CDR3 reads CASSPTDRVGDEQFF. The CDR3 coding sequence is TGTGCCAGCAGCCCTACTGACAGGGTTGGCGATGAGCAGTTCTTC.

CDR3 nucleotide sequence: TGCAGTGCCAACCAGGGTGGCTACACCTTC. Translation: CSANQGGYTF. The rearrangement uses TRBV20-1 and TRBJ1-2, with D possibly matching TRBD1 (5 bases). Deletions cut 6 bases from V and 7 bases from J, with 9 bases between. CDR1 and CDR2 (germline): DFQATT, SNEGSKA (reference sequence). This CDR3 region has 10 residues.

The J gene is TRBJ2-3, the V gene TRBV18; 7 bases align to TRBD1. There are 18 residues in the CDR3. Germline trimming cut 6 bases from V and 2 bases from J; bases unmatched to any gene: 17. In germline, CDR1 is KGHSH, CDR2 LQKENI. DNA for the CDR3: TGTGCCAGCTCTCGAGGGGGCCGCGACTACCCCTTCACAGATACGCAGTATTTT. Translation gives CASSRGGRDYPFTDTQYF.

The chain couples TRBV7-2 to TRBJ2-4, with a tentative D call TRBD2 (5 bases). V was shortened by 10 bases and J by 4 bases, with 17 bases between the two germline ends. Germline CDR1 and CDR2: SGHTA and FQGNSA. The CDR3 loop spans 14 amino acids. In DNA form, the CDR3 reads TGTGCCACCACCCCGCTCGGGGAAAAAAACATTCAGTACTTC. Protein sequence: CATTPLGEKNIQYF.